What follows are 32 T cell receptor beta chains derived from one specimen sequenced in a study of blood T cell repertoires in COVID-19. Measured with immunoSEQ multiplex PCR; TCRdb has only the in-frame clones, and not every one. The repertoire holds tens of thousands of clones, with roughly 91% as singletons. The sequencing sample was made of peripheral blood. All receptors derive from a human donor in a cohort sampled during active COVID-19. The donor label of this sample is uncertain.

The genes are TRBV6-6 and TRBJ1-3; D perhaps matches TRBD1 (5 bases). This CDR3 spans 15 amino acids. Germline CDR1 reads MNHNY; CDR2 reads SVGAGI (reference sequence). Trimming took off 5 bases at V and 1 base at J, with 12 bases between the two ends. CDR3 loop: CASSPDGGSGNTIYF. CDR3 nucleotides: TGTGCCAGCAGTCCCGATGGGGGGTCTGGAAACACCATATATTTT.

CDR3 amino acids: CASSATSGSTDTQYF. The CDR3 DNA reads as TGTGCCAGCAGCGCGACTAGCGGGAGCACAGATACGCAGTATTTT. V and J are TRBV9 and TRBJ2-3; 10 bases line up with TRBD2. The CDR3 is 15 amino acids. The V and J ends lost 3 bases and 0 bases, in that order; junction bases with no gene match: 1. The germline gives CDR1 SGDLS, CDR2 YYNGEE. The complete variable domain, with remaining parts taken from reference TRBV9 and TRBJ2-3, reads DSGVTQTPKHLITATGQRVTLRCSPRSGDLSVYWYQQSLDQGLQFLIQYYNGEERAKGNILERFSAQQFPDLHSELNLSSLELGDSALYFCASSATSGSTDTQYFGPGTRLTVL.

The chain combines TRBV7-9 with TRBJ1-2; D is unresolved. Germline loops: CDR1 SEHNR, CDR2 FQNEAQ (reference sequence). V gave up 5 bases and J gave up 2 bases, with 9 bases separating them. The CDR3 contains 13 residues. The CDR3 region is CASSPLENYGYTF. DNA of the CDR3: TGTGCCAGCAGCCCTTTAGAGAACTATGGCTACACCTTC.

The chain carries TRBV19 and TRBJ2-3; D gene unclear. With 3 bases removed from V and 4 bases from J, the gap between germline ends came to 8 bases. Germline loops: CDR1 LNHDA, CDR2 SQIVND (reference sequence). This CDR3 is 13 amino acids long. The CDR3 sequence: CASSINQADTQYF. In nucleotides, the CDR3 is TGTGCCAGTAGTATTAACCAGGCAGATACGCAGTATTTT.

This chain links TRBV18 with TRBJ1-6; D gene unclear. CDR3 length: 14 amino acids. The germline gives CDR1 KGHSH, CDR2 LQKENI. Deletions cut 2 bases from V and 9 bases from J, with 11 bases between. The DNA of the CDR3 is TGTGCCAGCTCACCAACGGGGATGGCTTCACCCCTCCACTTT. It is translated as CASSPTGMASPLHF.

This sequence joins TRBV7-9 and TRBJ1-2, with D tentatively TRBD1 (5 bases). The CDR3 has 11 amino acids. CDR1 and CDR2 from the germline V gene are SEHNR and FQNEAQ (reference sequence). Trimming cost V 2 bases and J 8 bases, with 6 bases left between them. The DNA of the CDR3 is TGTGCCAGCAGCTTAAAGGGGGGCTACACCTTC. It yields the protein CASSLKGGYTF.

The CDR3 here is CASSSHDRPKGAGNTIYF. The CDR3 nucleotides read TGTGCCAGCAGTTCCCATGACAGGCCTAAAGGGGCTGGAAACACCATATATTTT. The V gene is TRBV2, the J gene TRBJ1-3, with D possibly being TRBD1 (6 bases). Germline V gives CDR1 SNHLY, CDR2 FYNNEI. Trimming removed 5 bases at V and 2 bases at J, with 22 bases between. The CDR3 has 18 residues.

The chain links TRBV19 to TRBJ1-2; D is possibly TRBD1 (6 bases). The V gene lost 4 bases and the J gene lost 0 bases, with 15 bases spanning the gap. This CDR3 spans 16 amino acids. The V gene's germline CDR1 is LNHDA and CDR2 SQIVND (reference sequence). The CDR3 loop reads CASSTTFGQTNYGYTF. The CDR3 DNA follows: TGTGCCAGTAGTACCACCTTTGGACAGACTAACTATGGCTACACCTTC.

This clone was seen only once. This sequence joins TRBV4-2 and TRBJ2-3, with no clear D. Germline V gene lookup returns CDR1 LGHNA and CDR2 YNFKEQ. Trimming cost V 3 bases and J 0 bases, with 13 bases left between them. The CDR3 spans 16 residues. This CDR3 is CASSHPGSRSTDTQYF. The CDR3 nucleotides are TGTGCCAGCAGCCATCCGGGTTCTAGGAGCACAGATACGCAGTATTTT.

This chain connects TRBV5-4 to TRBJ1-3; TRBD1 matches at 8 bases. V gave up 3 bases and J gave up 4 bases; unmatched junction bases: 12. Germline loops: CDR1 SGHNT, CDR2 YYREEE (reference sequence). There are 17 residues in the CDR3. The CDR3 bases are TGTGCCAGCAGCTCAATCCTTGGACAGGGCAAAGGAAACACCATATATTTT. This sequence encodes CASSSILGQGKGNTIYF.

The chain recombines TRBV30 with TRBJ1-6; 12 positions agree with TRBD1. This CDR3 contains 15 residues. Germline loops: CDR1 GTSNPN, CDR2 SVGIG (reference sequence). The J segment lost 7 bases and the V segment lost 7 bases, leaving 8 bases of the junction unmatched. As DNA, the CDR3 is TGTGCCTTATACCGGGACAGGGGGCTCAATTCACCCCTCCACTTT. As protein: CALYRDRGLNSPLHF.

This clone was detected once. This chain uses TRBV4-1 with TRBJ2-7, with 9 positions matching TRBD1. Germline V gene sequence: CDR1 MGHRA, CDR2 YSYEKL. The CDR3 contains 17 residues. V was pared by 4 bases and J by 1 base, with 11 bases of the junction left unmatched. The CDR3 loop reads CASSRGEQGASSYEQYF. The DNA for the CDR3 is TGCGCCAGCAGCCGAGGGGAACAGGGGGCAAGTTCCTACGAGCAGTACTTC.

V and J are TRBV19 and TRBJ2-7; 9 bases agree with TRBD1. Germline CDR1 and CDR2: LNHDA and SQIVND (reference sequence). The CDR3 has 15 residues. V was clipped by 2 bases and J by 2 bases; unmatched bases: 4. The CDR3 nucleotides read TGTGCCAGTAGTATATCGGGACAGGGTACCTACGAGCAGTACTTC. Its protein is CASSISGQGTYEQYF.

This clone showed up just once. J is TRBJ2-3 and V is TRBV11-2; TRBD1 matches 8 bases. The J segment lost 2 bases and the V segment lost 5 bases, leaving 12 bases of the junction unmatched. There are 17 residues in the CDR3. CDR1 SGHAT and CDR2 FQNNGV come from the germline V gene. The CDR3 region has the DNA TGTGCCAGCAGCCCGACGGTAGGGACAGGCACCACAGATACGCAGTATTTT. Its translation is CASSPTVGTGTTDTQYF.

V is TRBV7-2 and J is TRBJ2-7; D is undetermined. V lost 5 bases and J 2 bases, leaving 10 bases between the germline ends. Germline V gene lookup returns CDR1 SGHTA and CDR2 FQGNSA. The CDR3 is 13 residues long. The CDR3 region is CASSTNPAYEQYF. The CDR3 region has the DNA TGTGCCAGCAGCACCAATCCGGCCTACGAGCAGTACTTC.

The chain combines TRBV6-6 with TRBJ1-3; 8 bases match TRBD1. From germline, CDR1 is MNHNY and CDR2 SVGAGI (reference sequence). V shed 6 bases and J 0 bases; nucleotides not matched to a gene: 7. The CDR3 contains 16 residues. The chain's CDR3 is CASRTRTGSSGNTIYF. The CDR3 DNA is TGTGCCAGCAGAACTAGGACAGGGAGCTCTGGAAACACCATATATTTT.

The chain combines TRBV16 with TRBJ1-5, with 10 bases identical to TRBD1. The CDR3 loop spans 16 amino acids. Germline V lookup: CDR1 KGHSY, CDR2 FQNENV. V dropped 1 base and J dropped 3; count of bases not matched to a gene: 3. As DNA, the CDR3 is TGTGCCAGCAGCCAATTAGGGACAGGGGACAATCAGCCCCAGCATTTT. Protein: CASSQLGTGDNQPQHF.

Of note for this clone: The same CDR3 arises from other DNA sequences in this sample as well. The V call is TRBV3-1 (or the pseudogene TRBV3-2), the J call TRBJ2-2; TRBD2 agrees at 14 bases. J lost 1 base, V lost 4 bases, and 5 bases had no gene match. Germline CDR1 reads LGHDT; CDR2 reads YNNKEL (reference sequence). This CDR3 comprises 18 residues. CDR3 sequence (DNA): TGTGCCAGCAGCCGAGGGACTAGCGGGGGCCAGAACACCGGGGAGCTGTTTTTT. It encodes CASSRGTSGGQNTGELFF.

V is TRBV5-1 and J is TRBJ2-2, with a weak D call TRBD1 (6 bases). CDR1 is SGHRS and CDR2 is YFSETQ in the germline V gene. The CDR3 covers 16 residues. The V and J ends lost 0 bases and 0 bases respectively, with 9 bases between them. CDR3 bases: TGCGCCAGCAGCTTGGCCTGGACAGCGAACACCGGGGAGCTGTTTTTT. As protein: CASSLAWTANTGELFF.

J is TRBJ2-7 and V is TRBV7-8; TRBD1 might be the D (9 bases). Deletions cut 4 bases from V and 6 bases from J, with 16 bases between. Looked up from germline, CDR1 is SGHVS and CDR2 is FQNEAQ. The CDR3 totals 14 residues. This CDR3 reads CASSSGGDRVEQYF. The DNA of the CDR3 is TGTGCCAGCAGCTCGGGGGGGGACAGGGTCGAGCAGTACTTC.

This clone showed up just a few times. The CDR3 loop is CASSLGGTAADRLYGYTF. The CDR3 DNA reads as TGTGCCAGCAGCTTAGGAGGGACAGCCGCCGACCGCCTCTATGGCTACACCTTC. The chain uses TRBV7-8 and TRBJ1-2; 7 bases agree with TRBD1. The J segment lost 4 bases and the V segment lost 1 base, leaving 15 bases of the junction unmatched. CDR1 SGHVS and CDR2 FQNEAQ come from the germline V gene. This CDR3 has 18 amino acids.

The chain recombines TRBV4-1 with TRBJ2-5; maybe TRBD1 (6 bases). V lost 5 bases to trimming and J lost 5 bases, with 18 bases between them. The CDR3 is 15 residues long. Germline CDR1 MGHRA, CDR2 YSYEKL. CDR3 sequence reads: CASSKRGIMEETQYF. Here the CDR3 DNA reads TGCGCCAGCAGCAAGAGGGGGATCATGGAGGAGACCCAGTACTTC.

V is TRBV7-3 and J is TRBJ2-3; D is perhaps TRBD2 (6 bases). CDR3 length: 13 amino acids. Germline values: CDR1 SGHTA, CDR2 FQGTGA. The V and J ends lost 5 bases and 5 bases respectively, with 11 bases between them. CDR3 in DNA: TGTGCCAGCAGCGTTCTGGGGGGAGATACGCAGTATTTT. This encodes CASSVLGGDTQYF.

The genes are TRBV6-5 and TRBJ1-6; TRBD1 matches at 9 bases. Trimming took 2 bases from V and 7 from J; bases not matched to a gene: 3. The CDR3 consists of 15 residues. Germline CDR1 reads MNHEY; CDR2 reads SVGAGI. The CDR3 nucleotides read TGTGCCAGCAGTTACGAGGGGACAGGGAATTCACCCCTCCACTTT. Amino acids: CASSYEGTGNSPLHF.

This clone has a handful of counts. This chain joins TRBV5-6 and TRBJ2-1; perhaps TRBD2 as D (6 bases). This CDR3 comprises 17 residues. Trimming took off 0 bases at V and 4 bases at J, with 17 bases between the two ends. The V gene's germline CDR1 is SGHDT and CDR2 YYEEEE. The DNA of the CDR3 is TGTGCCAGCAGCTTGGACGTCTCCTTAAGCGGGTACAATGAGCAGTTCTTC. This sequence encodes CASSLDVSLSGYNEQFF.

V usage is TRBV7-2 and J usage is TRBJ2-1; 9 nucleotides line up with TRBD1. V was pared by 3 bases and J by 6 bases, with 6 bases of the junction left unmatched. CDR3 length: 15 amino acids. CDR1 is SGHTA and CDR2 is FQGNSA in the germline V gene. The CDR3, as DNA: TGTGCCAGCAGCTTGGGTGGGACAGGGTTCAATGAGCAGTTCTTC. Translation: CASSLGGTGFNEQFF.

This chain links TRBV10-3 with TRBJ1-2; D unresolved. The CDR3 length is 14 residues. CDR1 and CDR2 from the germline V gene are ENHRY and SYGVKD. Between the trimmed V and J ends, which lost 2 bases and 7 bases, there was a span of 14 bases. CDR3 sequence: CAISEAEGLTGYTF. The CDR3 DNA sequence: TGTGCCATCAGTGAGGCGGAGGGTTTGACTGGCTACACCTTC.

The V gene is TRBV5-4, the J gene TRBJ1-1; D gene uncertain. Per germline, CDR1 SGHNT and CDR2 YYREEE (reference sequence). V was shortened by 0 bases and J by 0 bases, with 6 bases between the two germline ends. This CDR3 is built from 14 residues. CDR3 in amino acids: CASSLVSVNTEAFF. CDR3 sequence (DNA): TGTGCCAGCAGCTTGGTTTCCGTGAACACTGAAGCTTTCTTT.

The rearrangement joins TRBV28 to TRBJ2-6, with a tentative D call TRBD1 (5 bases). V was pared by 0 bases and J by 0 bases, with 9 bases between. Germline V CDR1 and CDR2: MDHEN, SYDVKM. This CDR3 is 17 amino acids long. CDR3 in amino acids: CASSLWGDSSGANVLTF. In DNA form, the CDR3 reads TGTGCCAGCAGTTTATGGGGTGACAGCTCTGGGGCCAACGTCCTGACTTTC.

The chain combines TRBV6-2 or TRBV6-3 with TRBJ1-1; no clear D. CDR3 length: 15 amino acids. CDR1 is MNHEY, CDR2 SVGEGT, per germline. Trimming removed 2 bases from V and 1 base from J, with 11 bases in between. CDR3 protein: CASSYAPGGNTEAFF. In nucleotides, the CDR3 is TGTGCCAGCAGTTACGCTCCGGGTGGGAACACTGAAGCTTTCTTT.

This sequence joins TRBV5-1 and TRBJ1-4; D gene unclear. CDR1 is SGHRS and CDR2 is YFSETQ in the germline V gene. Trimming removed 0 bases from V and 6 bases from J, with 9 bases in between. CDR3 length: 14 residues. The CDR3: CASSLVPGDEKLFF. In nucleotides, the CDR3 is TGCGCCAGCAGCTTGGTTCCCGGGGATGAAAAACTGTTTTTT.

This chain connects TRBV6-5 to TRBJ1-2, with a tentative D call TRBD1 (6 bases). Trimming removed 6 bases from V and 6 bases from J, with 8 bases in between. Germline V gene sequence: CDR1 MNHEY, CDR2 SVGAGI. The CDR3 runs 11 residues. The CDR3 reads CASRQGNGYTF. DNA of the CDR3: TGTGCCAGCAGACAGGGAAATGGCTACACCTTC.